This T cell receptor beta chain was found in a study of blood T cell repertoires in COVID-19. Study details: COVID-19 samples collected from the United States, Italy and Spain covered acute and convalescent phases.

This CDR3 region has 12 residues. Clones were sequenced by immunoSEQ multiplex PCR, and TCRdb holds only the in-frame ones, with some missing. The sample lists roughly 150,000 clones, approximately 85% occurring once. The chain carries TRBV21-1 and TRBJ2-4; the D call in the table, TRBD2, was not verified against the DNA. TRBV21-1 is designated a pseudogene. This TCR was recovered from a man between 45 and 60 years old with acute or convalescent COVID-19. Sequenced material: peripheral blood. The CDR3 loop reads CASSKVSYIQYF. The CDR3 DNA reads as TGTGCCAGCAGCAAAGTGTCCTACATTCAGTACTTC.